Given below is one T cell receptor beta chain in context. Its matching antigen is unknown. The sample comes from a study of T cell responses to AZD1222 COVID-19 vaccine. Study-wide points: Donors were mostly white British, more females; clonal diversity possibly underestimated.

Trimming took 4 bases from V and 5 from J, leaving 5 bases between them. Germline CDR1 is LNHDA and CDR2 is SQIVND (reference sequence). CDR3 length equals 12 residues. Profiled with immunoSEQ multiplex PCR; TCRdb holds only in-frame clones, not every one. The sample lists 140,000 to 150,000 clones, around 88% seen once, with approximately 16% in the top ten. Sequencing was performed on peripheral blood, taken on day 0 of AZD1222 vaccination. This chain uses TRBV19 with TRBJ2-2; D gene unclear. This clonotype was obtained from an adult in good health. DNA of the CDR3: TGTGCCAGTAGTAAATCAACCGGGGAGCTGTTTTTT. It specifies CASSKSTGELFF.